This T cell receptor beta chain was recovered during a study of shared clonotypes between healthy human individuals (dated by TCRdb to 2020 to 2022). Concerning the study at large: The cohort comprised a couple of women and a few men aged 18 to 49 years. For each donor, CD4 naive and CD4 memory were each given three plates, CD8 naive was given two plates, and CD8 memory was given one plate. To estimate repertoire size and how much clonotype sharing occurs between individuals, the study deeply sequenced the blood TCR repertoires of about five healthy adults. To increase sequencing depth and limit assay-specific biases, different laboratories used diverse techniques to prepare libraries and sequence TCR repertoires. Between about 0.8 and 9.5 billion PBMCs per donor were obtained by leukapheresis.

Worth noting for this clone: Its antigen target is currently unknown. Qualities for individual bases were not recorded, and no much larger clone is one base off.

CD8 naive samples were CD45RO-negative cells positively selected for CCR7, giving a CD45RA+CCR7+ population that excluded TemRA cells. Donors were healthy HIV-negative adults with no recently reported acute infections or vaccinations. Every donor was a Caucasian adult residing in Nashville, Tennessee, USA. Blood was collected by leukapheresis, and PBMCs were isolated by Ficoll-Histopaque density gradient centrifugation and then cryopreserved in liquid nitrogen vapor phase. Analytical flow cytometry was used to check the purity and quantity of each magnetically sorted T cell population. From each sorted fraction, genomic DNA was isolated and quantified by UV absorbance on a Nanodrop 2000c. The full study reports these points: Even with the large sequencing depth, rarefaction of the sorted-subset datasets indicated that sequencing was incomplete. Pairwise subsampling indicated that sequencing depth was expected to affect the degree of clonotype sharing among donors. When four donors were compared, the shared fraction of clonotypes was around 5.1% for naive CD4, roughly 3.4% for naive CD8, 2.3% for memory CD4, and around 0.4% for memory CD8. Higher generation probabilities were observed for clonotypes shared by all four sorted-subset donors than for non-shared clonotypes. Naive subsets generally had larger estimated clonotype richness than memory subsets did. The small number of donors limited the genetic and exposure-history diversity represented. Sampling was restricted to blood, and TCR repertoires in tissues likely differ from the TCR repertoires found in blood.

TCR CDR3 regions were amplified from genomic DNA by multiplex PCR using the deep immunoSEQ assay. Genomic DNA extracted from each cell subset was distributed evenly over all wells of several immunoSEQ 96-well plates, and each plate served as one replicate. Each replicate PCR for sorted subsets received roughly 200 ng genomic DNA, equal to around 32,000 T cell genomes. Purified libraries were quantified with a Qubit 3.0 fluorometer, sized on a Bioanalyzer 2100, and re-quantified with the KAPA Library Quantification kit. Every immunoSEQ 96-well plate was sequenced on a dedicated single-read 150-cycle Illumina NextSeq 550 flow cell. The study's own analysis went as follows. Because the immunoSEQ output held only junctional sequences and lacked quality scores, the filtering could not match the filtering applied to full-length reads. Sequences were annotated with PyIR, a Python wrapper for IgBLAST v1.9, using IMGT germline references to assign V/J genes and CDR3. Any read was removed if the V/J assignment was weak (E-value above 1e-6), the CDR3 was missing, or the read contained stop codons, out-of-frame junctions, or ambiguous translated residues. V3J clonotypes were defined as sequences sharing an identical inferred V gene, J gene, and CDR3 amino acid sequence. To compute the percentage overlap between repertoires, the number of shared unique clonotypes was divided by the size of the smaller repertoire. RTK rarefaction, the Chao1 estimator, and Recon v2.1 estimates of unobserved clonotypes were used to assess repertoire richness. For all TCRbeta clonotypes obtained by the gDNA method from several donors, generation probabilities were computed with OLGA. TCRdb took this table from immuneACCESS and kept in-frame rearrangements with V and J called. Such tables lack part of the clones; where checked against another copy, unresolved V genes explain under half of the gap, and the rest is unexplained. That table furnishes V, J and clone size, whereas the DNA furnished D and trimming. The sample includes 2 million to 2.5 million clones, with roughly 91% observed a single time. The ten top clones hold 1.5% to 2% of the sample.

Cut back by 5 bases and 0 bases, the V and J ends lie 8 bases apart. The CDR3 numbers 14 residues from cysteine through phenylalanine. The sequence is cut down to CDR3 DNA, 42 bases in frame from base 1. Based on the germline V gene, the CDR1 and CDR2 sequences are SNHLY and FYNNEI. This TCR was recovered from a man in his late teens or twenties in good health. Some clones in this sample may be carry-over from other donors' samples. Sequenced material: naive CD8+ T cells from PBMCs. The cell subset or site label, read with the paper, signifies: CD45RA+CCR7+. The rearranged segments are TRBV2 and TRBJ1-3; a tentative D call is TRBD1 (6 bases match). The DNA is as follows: TGTGCCAGCAGTACAGGGTTCTCTGGAAACACCATATATTTT. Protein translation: CASSTGFSGNTIYF.